Below are 8 T cell receptor beta chains sequenced from a single sample in a study of control samples from healthy donors and cancer patients. Assay used: immunoSEQ multiplex PCR; TCRdb lists only in-frame clones, some missing. The sample gives approximately 170,000 clones, about 91% of which show up once; approximately 4.9% is in the top ten. Sequenced sample: blood. The receptors here all came from a woman aged 25 to 39 in good health.

The chain combines TRBV9 with TRBJ2-1, with D possibly being TRBD2 (6 bases). This CDR3 comprises 15 residues. The V gene lost 2 bases and the J gene lost 4 bases, with 13 bases spanning the gap. Germline values: CDR1 SGDLS, CDR2 YYNGEE. CDR3: CASSVGAGGYNEQFF. The DNA of the CDR3 is TGTGCCAGCAGCGTCGGGGCTGGGGGGTACAATGAGCAGTTCTTC.

The rearrangement joins TRBV12-3 or TRBV12-4 to TRBJ1-1; D gene ambiguous. Trimming shortened V by 6 bases and J by 6 bases, and 8 bases separated the two germline ends. This CDR3 spans 11 amino acids. This CDR3 reads CASSGLSEAFF. The CDR3, as DNA: TGTGCCAGCAGCGGACTATCTGAAGCTTTCTTT.

The chain is built from TRBV11-3 and TRBJ2-7, with D possibly matching TRBD1 (6 bases). The CDR3 consists of 16 residues. The V gene lost 5 bases and the J gene lost 5 bases, with 22 bases spanning the gap. Germline V gene data show CDR1 as SGHNT and CDR2 as YENEEA. The CDR3 here is CASSARGFLDLNEQYV. CDR3 sequence (DNA): TGTGCCAGCAGCGCGAGGGGGTTTTTAGATTTAAACGAGCAGTACGTC.

This sequence joins TRBV28 and TRBJ2-7; the D gene is possibly TRBD1 (6 bases). The length of the CDR3 is 15 residues. CDR1 and CDR2 (germline): MDHEN, SYDVKM. Trimming removed 6 bases from V and 7 bases from J, with 22 bases in between. The CDR3 loop is CASSAWTETLMEQYV. For the CDR3, the DNA is TGTGCCAGCAGCGCCTGGACAGAGACCCTAATGGAGCAGTACGTC.

This chain joins TRBV6-5 and TRBJ1-1; no firm D call. The length of the CDR3 is 14 residues. Trimming took off 6 bases at V and 1 base at J, with 12 bases between the two ends. The germline V gene encodes CDR1 MNHEY and CDR2 SVGAGI. CDR3 coding DNA: TGTGCCAGCAGGGTAAAGGGAGGGAACACTGAAGCTTTCTTT. As protein: CASRVKGGNTEAFF.

For the CDR3, the DNA is TGTGCCAGCAGCTTCGGGGGTGGATTCTACAATGAGCAGTTCTTC. Residues: CASSFGGGFYNEQFF. The gene calls are TRBV5-4 and TRBJ2-1, with a tentative D call TRBD2 (6 bases). The V end lost 2 bases, the J end lost 3 bases, and 12 bases lay between the germline ends. Germline V CDR1 and CDR2: SGHNT, YYREEE (reference sequence). The CDR3 runs 15 residues.

CDR3 DNA: TGTGCCAGCAGCCCAGGGGGGTACAATGAGCAGTTCTTC. It yields the protein CASSPGGYNEQFF. The chain has TRBV11-3 and TRBJ2-1, with TRBD1 as a possible D gene (7 bases). With 5 bases removed from V and 4 bases from J, the gap between germline ends came to 9 bases. This CDR3 is built from 13 residues. Germline CDR1 reads SGHNT; CDR2 reads YENEEA. Variable domain in full (rest from reference TRBV11-3 and TRBJ2-1): EAGVVQSPRYKIIEKKQPVAFWCNPISGHNTLYWYLQNLGQGPELLIRYENEEAVDDSQLPKDRFSAERLKGVDSTLKIQPAELGDSAVYLCASSPGGYNEQFFGPGTRLTVL.

V and J are TRBV6-5 and TRBJ2-7; TRBD1 matches at 8 bases. CDR3 length: 12 residues. Germline values: CDR1 MNHEY, CDR2 SVGAGI. With V trimmed by 6 bases and J by 5 bases, 3 bases remained unmatched. The CDR3 DNA reads TGTGCCAGCAGGGGGACAGGAAACGAGCAGTACGTC. This gives the protein CASRGTGNEQYV.